The 7 T cell receptor beta chains below all came from one sample that was sequenced in a study of cytomegalovirus exposure and HLA in healthy donors. This PCR relied on a set of 60 Vbeta primers and 13 Jbeta primers. Profiling relied on immunoSEQ multiplex PCR, and the TCRdb table lists in-frame clones only, not all of them. The data show 150,000 to 200,000 clones, over 60% seen once. Material: PBMCs. These receptors were obtained from a woman in her twenties or thirties in good health and CMV-seronegative.

This chain uses TRBV15 with TRBJ2-7, with TRBD1 matching over 8 bases. Unmatched junction bases numbered 11, after V lost 5 bases and J lost 5 bases. The germline V gene has CDR1 LNHNV and CDR2 YYDKDF (reference sequence). The CDR3 runs to 15 residues. CDR3 loop: CATSRRRGRANEQYF. CDR3 nucleotide sequence: TGTGCCACCAGCCGCCGCAGGGGGCGGGCGAACGAGCAGTACTTC.

The chain recombines TRBV2 with TRBJ1-2, with a possible D match to TRBD1 (5 bases). The CDR3 is 13 amino acids. The germline gives CDR1 SNHLY, CDR2 FYNNEI. Trimming left V 4 bases short and J 4 bases short, with 10 bases between. CDR3 in amino acids: CASSARGPYGYTF. CDR3 sequence (DNA): TGTGCCAGCAGTGCAAGGGGCCCCTATGGCTACACCTTC.

The V call is TRBV21-1, the J call TRBJ1-4. TRBV21-1 is shown as a pseudogene. The CDR3 consists of 15 residues. CDR3 sequence reads: CASPLEGPINEKLFF. The CDR3 nucleotides read TGTGCCAGCCCTTTGGAGGGGCCGATAAATGAAAAACTGTTTTTT.

The sample holds one count of this clone. V and J are TRBV9 and TRBJ2-3, with 7 bases lining up with TRBD1. This CDR3 contains 17 residues. J lost 1 base, V lost 0 bases, and 8 bases had no gene match. In germline, CDR1 is SGDLS, CDR2 YYNGEE. The CDR3 protein is CASSVAISGTGTDTQYF. The CDR3 bases are TGTGCCAGCAGCGTAGCAATCTCCGGGACAGGCACAGATACGCAGTATTTT.

In this sample, this clone turned up a few times. The J gene is TRBJ2-7, the V gene TRBV4-2, with 7 bases that match TRBD2. V dropped 4 bases and J dropped 6; count of bases not matched to a gene: 15. Germline V gene data show CDR1 as LGHNA and CDR2 as YNFKEQ. The CDR3 spans 16 residues. The CDR3 sequence: CASSPVAEGGLGEQYF. CDR3 DNA: TGTGCCAGCAGCCCCGTAGCGGAGGGAGGGTTGGGCGAGCAGTACTTC.

With regard to this clone: One junction end does not reproduce the germline sequence, and a read error may be involved. The rearrangement uses TRBV7-9 and TRBJ1-2, with a weak D call TRBD1 (5 bases). There are 16 residues in the CDR3. Germline loops: CDR1 SEHNR, CDR2 FQNEAQ (reference sequence). The chain's CDR3 is CASSLVPRDLPLLSSF. CDR3 coding DNA: TGTGCCAGCAGCTTAGTACCCAGGGATCTACCTCTCCTATCGTCGTTC.

The table lists this clone with a count of one. This rearrangement joins TRBV7-9 to TRBJ2-7; 7 bases are shared with TRBD2. V shed 1 base and J 7 bases; nucleotides not matched to a gene: 4. This CDR3 is built from 13 residues. Germline V gene data show CDR1 as SEHNR and CDR2 as FQNEAQ (reference sequence). DNA of the CDR3: TGTGCCAGCAGCTTAGGCGGGGGAGGGGAGCAGTACTTC. Translating gives CASSLGGGGEQYF.